What follows describes a single T cell receptor beta chain. The same CDR3 is also encoded by other DNA sequences in this sample. After removal of 0 bases from V and 1 base from J, the junction contained 18 bases not matched to a gene. Germline V gene lookup returns CDR1 LGHNA and CDR2 YSLEER. The CDR3 is 20 residues long. Some clones are missing from TCRdb's copy, which holds only in-frame ones; the method was immunoSEQ multiplex PCR. This repertoire shows roughly 700,000 clones, around 89% found once; its top ten account for around 0.0099%. The data originate from a study of shared T cell receptors in the human thymus. The same specimen was also included in a second study, on human thymus T cells. As that report states: Serving as donors were healthy Finnish infants, each of whom was having open corrective surgery for congenital heart defects. Thymus tissue for the work was resected from patients undergoing corrective heart surgery. Use of V and J genes seemed skewed within the thymic and blood repertoires.

The sample consisted of thymocytes. The genes are TRBV4-3 and TRBJ2-7, with 7 bases aligning to TRBD2. This clonotype originated in a boy under two years old with a congenital heart defect. CDR3 DNA: TGCGCCAGCAGCCAAGATGTATCGGGACTGGCGGGAGCAAGGTCCTACGAGCAGTACTTC. Translated: CASSQDVSGLAGARSYEQYF.